These T cell receptor beta chains were read from a single sample in a study of cytomegalovirus exposure and HLA in healthy donors. Some clones are missing from TCRdb's copy, which holds only in-frame ones; the method was immunoSEQ multiplex PCR. This sample has about 140,000 clones, with 65% to 70% found just once. Sequenced material: PBMCs. The receptors originated from a young man in good health and CMV-seropositive. CDR3s leave out the opening cysteine and the closing phenylalanine or tryptophan.

cdr3_length v_call cdr3_aa
13 TRBV29-1 SVEGHLMDRDTQY
14 TRBV7-2 ASSKPSGGGTDTQY
12 TRBV7-2 ASSIRQGNEKLF
16 TRBV5-1 ASSNYLVWDTQFYEQY
11 TRBV7-2 ASSFRVDQPQH
13 TRBV6-1 ASSEGVSSPYEQY
12 TRBV19 ASSIGGGYNEQF
10 TRBV5-4 ASSLGLEEQF
12 TRBV18 ASSPSGVDYGYT
15 TRBV21-1 ASSKGSPRQRNYGYT
12 TRBV6-5 ASSYSLEADTQY
13 TRBV4-1 ASSQEGTGIYGYT
13 TRBV6-5 ASSYMTGLPPEAF
12 TRBV6-5 ASSSNSLYTEAF
13 TRBV2 ASTGLAGLTDTQY
13 TRBV15 ATSSDDRGLDTQY
14 TRBV11-2 ASSLPGGDHQETQY
17 TRBV10-1 ASSEPETGAVYSNQPQH
13 TRBV6-5 ASSPGLAGADTQY
13 TRBV7-9 ASSETRGLHTEAF
11 TRBV28 ASTPPGDQPQH
9 TRBV20-1 SAHSGQPKY
11 TRBV13 ASSSDRSHEQY
14 TRBV28 ASSSLRRGTYNEQF
12 TRBV6-1 ASSVSGDYNEQF
13 TRBV6-5 ASSLLYVENTEAF
12 TRBV5-5 ASSATEGKETQY
13 TRBV5-4 ASSLSEGVPYEQY
13 TRBV7-3 ASSLAVGGEPEAF
9 TRBV9 ASSGGLGEI
13 TRBV5-1 ASSFQGQGIDEQF
12 TRBV28 ASSLLSKNTEAF
11 TRBV7-3 ASSPDTNTEAF
13 TRBV4-1 ASSEGLAGVETQY
15 TRBV27 ASSLKQTSRGPYEQY
13 TRBV7-3 ASSLNGEGGTEAF
13 TRBV5-4 ASSLGSRTNYGYT
12 TRBV6-6 ASSPGTGIYEQY
15 TRBV7-9 ASSLRGGWRIQETQY
13 TRBV7-2 ASSFQAGGLYEQY
12 TRBV4-1 ASSHTATNTEAF
11 TRBV19 ASSGQYTGELF
10 TRBV28 ASSFGDSPLH
11 TRBV28 ASSHRGGYEQY
11 TRBV10-3 AIRREDDQPQH
15 TRBV7-2 ASSFRTSGRAAGELF
15 TRBV7-3 ASSLGSGLGVPGELF